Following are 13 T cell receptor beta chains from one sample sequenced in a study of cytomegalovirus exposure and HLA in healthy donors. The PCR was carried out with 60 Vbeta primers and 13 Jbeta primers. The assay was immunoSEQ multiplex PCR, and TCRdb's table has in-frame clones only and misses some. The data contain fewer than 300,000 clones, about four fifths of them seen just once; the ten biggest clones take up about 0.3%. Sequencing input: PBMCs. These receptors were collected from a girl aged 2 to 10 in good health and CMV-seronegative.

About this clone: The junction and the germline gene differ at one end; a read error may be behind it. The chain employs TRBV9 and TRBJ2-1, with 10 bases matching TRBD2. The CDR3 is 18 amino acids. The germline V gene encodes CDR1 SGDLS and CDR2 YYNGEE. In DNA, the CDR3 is TGTGCCAGCAGCCCACGGTTTCAGAGCGGGGGGGCCTATAATGAGCAGTTCTTC. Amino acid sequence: CASSPRFQSGGAYNEQFF.

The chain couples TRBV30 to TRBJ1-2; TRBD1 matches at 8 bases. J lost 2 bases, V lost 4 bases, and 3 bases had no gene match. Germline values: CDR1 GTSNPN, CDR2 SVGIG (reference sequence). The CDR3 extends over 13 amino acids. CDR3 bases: TGTGCCTGGATGGCAGGGGGCAACTATGGCTACACCTTC. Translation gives CAWMAGGNYGYTF.

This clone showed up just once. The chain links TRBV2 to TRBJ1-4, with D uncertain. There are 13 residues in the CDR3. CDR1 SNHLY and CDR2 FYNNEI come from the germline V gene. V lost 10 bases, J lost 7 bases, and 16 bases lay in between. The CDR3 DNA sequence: TGTGCCACCCTTGAACCCGGAGGTGAAAAACTGTTTTTT. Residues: CATLEPGGEKLFF.

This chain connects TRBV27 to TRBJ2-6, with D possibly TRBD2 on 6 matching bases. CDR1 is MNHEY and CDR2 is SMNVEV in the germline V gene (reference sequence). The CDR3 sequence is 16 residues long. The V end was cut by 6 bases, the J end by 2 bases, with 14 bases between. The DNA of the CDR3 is TGTGCCAGCAGCCCCATCGGGGAGGCTGGGGCCAACGTCCTGACTTTC. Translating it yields CASSPIGEAGANVLTF.

The CDR3 reads CASSLNSLWEGGGELFF. Written as DNA, the CDR3 is TGTGCCAGCAGCTTAAATTCACTGTGGGAGGGAGGCGGGGAGCTGTTTTTT. The chain employs TRBV7-3 and TRBJ2-2; 7 nucleotides line up with TRBD2. Trimming cost V 1 base and J 7 bases; bases outside gene matches: 12. Germline lookup yields CDR1 SGHTA and CDR2 FQGTGA. CDR3 length: 17 amino acids.

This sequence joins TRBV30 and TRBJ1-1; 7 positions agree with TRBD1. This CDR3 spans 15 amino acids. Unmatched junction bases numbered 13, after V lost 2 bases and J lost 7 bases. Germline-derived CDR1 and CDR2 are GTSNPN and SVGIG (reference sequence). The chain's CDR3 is CAWSRLVGGWREAFF. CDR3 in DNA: TGTGCCTGGAGTAGGTTAGTAGGGGGCTGGCGTGAAGCTTTCTTT.

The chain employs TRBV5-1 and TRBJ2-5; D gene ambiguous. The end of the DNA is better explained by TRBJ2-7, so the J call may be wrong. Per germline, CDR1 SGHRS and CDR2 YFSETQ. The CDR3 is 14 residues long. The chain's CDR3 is CASADVRSTYEQYF. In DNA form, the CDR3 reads TGCGCCAGCGCCGATGTTAGATCTACCTACGAGCAGTACTTC.

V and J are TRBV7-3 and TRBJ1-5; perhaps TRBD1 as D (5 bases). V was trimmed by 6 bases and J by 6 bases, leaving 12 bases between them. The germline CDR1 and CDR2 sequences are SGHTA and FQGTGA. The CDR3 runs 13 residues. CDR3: CASSPRAGQPQHF. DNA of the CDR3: TGTGCCAGCAGTCCCAGGGCCGGTCAGCCCCAGCATTTT.

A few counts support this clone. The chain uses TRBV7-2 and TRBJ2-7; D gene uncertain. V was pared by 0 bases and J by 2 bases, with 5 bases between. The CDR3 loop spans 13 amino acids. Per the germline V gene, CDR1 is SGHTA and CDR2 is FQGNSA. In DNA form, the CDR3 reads TGTGCCAGCAGCTTAGCTCATGCCTACGAGCAGTACTTC. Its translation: CASSLAHAYEQYF. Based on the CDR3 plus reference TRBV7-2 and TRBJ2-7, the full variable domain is GAGVSQSPSNKVTEKGKDVELRCDPISGHTALYWYRQSLGQGLEFLIYFQGNSAPDKSGLPSDRFSAERTGGSVSTLTIQRTQQEDSAVYLCASSLAHAYEQYFGPGTRLTVT.

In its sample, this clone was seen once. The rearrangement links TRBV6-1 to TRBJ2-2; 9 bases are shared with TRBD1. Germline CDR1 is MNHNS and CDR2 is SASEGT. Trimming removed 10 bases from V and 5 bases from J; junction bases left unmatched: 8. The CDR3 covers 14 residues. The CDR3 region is CATRPTGGTGELFF. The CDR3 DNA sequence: TGTGCCACTCGCCCGACAGGGGGTACCGGGGAGCTGTTTTTT.

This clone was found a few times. CDR3 sequence: CASSLAGQGHQPQHF. The DNA of the CDR3 is TGTGCCAGCAGTTTAGCGGGACAGGGCCACCAGCCCCAGCATTTT. The chain carries TRBV5-6 and TRBJ1-5, with TRBD1 matching 9 bases. CDR1 SGHDT and CDR2 YYEEEE come from the germline V gene. V lost 5 bases, J lost 7 bases, and 10 bases stayed unmatched. The CDR3 spans 15 residues.

In nucleotides, the CDR3 is TGTGCCAGCAGCTTGAGGGGGGGCCGTGACACTGAAGCTTTCTTT. This translates into CASSLRGGRDTEAFF. This chain connects TRBV7-2 to TRBJ1-1, with TRBD1 as a possible D gene (6 bases). This CDR3 has 15 residues. V was pared by 3 bases and J by 3 bases, with 14 bases between. Germline V lookup: CDR1 SGHTA, CDR2 FQGNSA. Combining the CDR3 with reference TRBV7-2 and TRBJ1-1 gives the whole variable domain GAGVSQSPSNKVTEKGKDVELRCDPISGHTALYWYRQSLGQGLEFLIYFQGNSAPDKSGLPSDRFSAERTGGSVSTLTIQRTQQEDSAVYLCASSLRGGRDTEAFFGQGTRLTVV.

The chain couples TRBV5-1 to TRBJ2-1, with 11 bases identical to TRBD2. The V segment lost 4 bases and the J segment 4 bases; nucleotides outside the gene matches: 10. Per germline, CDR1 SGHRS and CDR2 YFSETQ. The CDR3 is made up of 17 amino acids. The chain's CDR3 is CASSVTFSGGAYNEQFF. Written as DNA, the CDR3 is TGCGCCAGCAGCGTAACCTTTAGCGGGGGGGCTTACAATGAGCAGTTCTTC.